This T cell receptor beta chain was identified in a study of neurological immune-mediated disorders. Study findings and constraints: One related-CDR3 cluster, found by phylogenetic grouping, held repertoires of 18 of 34 multiple sclerosis patients and is a possible signature. The multiple sclerosis repertoire cluster was not associated with any clinical or MRI feature, with the authors stating that larger cohorts are needed.

TCRdb reprocessed the 5' RACE reads via MiXCR and lists one record per CDR3 protein. This table holds about 55,000 distinct CDR3 sequences, over 4% found once. This clonotype was found a few times. Its cognate antigen is unknown. The CDR3 has 15 residues. The clonotype originates from a man in his fifties with multiple sclerosis. The rearrangement uses TRBV21-1 and TRBJ2-3. TRBV21-1 is assigned pseudogene status. Sequenced material: PBMCs. CDR3 DNA: TGTGCCAGCAGCAAAGCAAGGCGGAGCACAGATACGCAGTATTTT. It encodes CASSKARRSTDTQYF.